These 3 T cell receptor beta chains came from one sample sequenced in a study of T cell responses to AZD1222 COVID-19 vaccine. The method was immunoSEQ multiplex PCR; TCRdb's version includes in-frame clones alone and lacks a portion of them. The profile shows roughly 140,000 clones, roughly 90% of them singletons. Sequencing used peripheral blood, obtained 28 days after the second AZD1222 dose. The source is an adult who received the AZD1222 COVID-19 vaccine.

The rearrangement joins TRBV4-1 to TRBJ2-7; 9 nucleotides align to TRBD1. CDR1 is MGHRA and CDR2 is YSYEKL in the germline V gene. This CDR3 has 19 residues. After removal of 0 bases from V and 1 base from J, the junction contained 13 bases not matched to a gene. CDR3 protein: CASSQEGRDRADFSYEQYF. Written as DNA, the CDR3 is TGCGCCAGCAGCCAAGAAGGCCGGGACAGGGCAGATTTTTCCTACGAGCAGTACTTC.

The chain recombines TRBV7-8 with TRBJ2-2; D is possibly TRBD1 (6 bases). V was clipped by 4 bases and J by 0 bases, with 9 bases between them. The CDR3 contains 15 residues. CDR1 SGHVS and CDR2 FQNEAQ come from the germline V gene. Written as DNA, the CDR3 is TGTGCCAGCAGCTCGGACAGCTCGAACACCGGGGAGCTGTTTTTT. This codes for CASSSDSSNTGELFF. Based on the CDR3 plus reference TRBV7-8 and TRBJ2-2, the full variable domain is GAGVSQSPRYKVAKRGQDVALRCDPISGHVSLFWYQQALGQGPEFLTYFQNEAQLDKSGLPSDRFFAERPEGSVSTLKIQRTQQEDSAVYLCASSSDSSNTGELFFGEGSRLTVL.

The chain combines TRBV27 with TRBJ1-6; unclear D gene. Trimming cost V 4 bases and J 3 bases, with 4 bases left between them. Germline CDR1 is MNHEY and CDR2 is SMNVEV (reference sequence). The CDR3 covers 13 residues. CDR3 nucleotides: TGTGCCAGCAGTTGGGTCTATAATTCACCCCTCCACTTT. Translated, it gives CASSWVYNSPLHF.